This entry describes one T cell receptor (beta chain). Authors' analysis steps: Estimation of nucleated cell counts was performed using reference gene primer amplification. Profiled with immunoSEQ multiplex PCR; TCRdb holds only in-frame clones, not every one. V, J and clone size derive from that table, while D and trimming were established from the DNA sequence. The profile covers some 120,000 clones, with 75% to 85% appearing a single time and less than 8% taken by the ten largest. This record comes from a study of blood T cell repertoires in COVID-19. Germline-derived CDR1 and CDR2 are SGHAT and FQNNGV. The J segment lost 2 bases and the V segment lost 8 bases, leaving 3 bases of the junction unmatched. The CDR3 consists of 13 residues.

The source of this sequence is a man in his sixties or seventies with acute or convalescent COVID-19. The V call is TRBV11-2, the J call TRBJ2-3, with 8 bases fitting TRBD1. The sequenced material came from peripheral blood. The CDR3 DNA is TGTGCCAGCGGGACAGGCACCACAGATACGCAGTATTTT. As protein: CASGTGTTDTQYF.